A selection of T cell receptor beta chains follows, all from one sample in a study of T cells after posttransplantation cyclophosphamide. Generated by immunoSEQ multiplex PCR, the TCRdb table keeps only in-frame clones and is missing some. The sample lists about 3,000 clones; 70% to 90% were seen once. Sequenced sample: CD8+ T cells sorted from PBMCs. The source of these receptors is a woman aged 45-65 years in good health and a related stem cell transplant donor. The conserved cysteine and the conserved F or W are not part of the CDR3 here. Rows give clone size only sometimes, using once, few, many, or a class for an expanded clone.

clone_size: .; v_call: TRBV6-5; cdr3_aa: ASRGALDEQF
clone_size: .; v_call: TRBV4-1; cdr3_aa: ASSPSQGADGYT
clone_size: .; v_call: TRBV4-1; cdr3_aa: ASSQVGRQSYNEQF
clone_size: .; v_call: TRBV19; cdr3_aa: ASIGTSGGANEQY
clone_size: .; v_call: TRBV27; cdr3_aa: ASSLSGLAGTYEQY
clone_size: .; v_call: TRBV6-4; cdr3_aa: ASSSGQGIYGYT
clone_size: .; v_call: TRBV11-3; cdr3_aa: ASSSNAAGAFNEQF
clone_size: .; v_call: TRBV7-2; cdr3_aa: ASTTLQGALNTDTQY
clone_size: few; v_call: TRBV28; cdr3_aa: ASSLFRHWGVNTEAF
clone_size: .; v_call: TRBV7-9; cdr3_aa: ASSLDGGSTDTQY
clone_size: .; v_call: TRBV4-1; cdr3_aa: ASSQGEFGELF
clone_size: .; v_call: TRBV28; cdr3_aa: ASSFGSLGGTEAF
clone_size: .; v_call: TRBV9; cdr3_aa: ASSVSWQGTEAF
clone_size: .; v_call: TRBV11-2; cdr3_aa: ASSLSRVQPQH
clone_size: .; v_call: TRBV4-1; cdr3_aa: ASSQDWEGLYNEQF
clone_size: .; v_call: TRBV6-1; cdr3_aa: ASIEGAGAYEQY
clone_size: .; v_call: TRBV2; cdr3_aa: ASSVQRGVVQETQY
clone_size: few; v_call: TRBV6-1; cdr3_aa: ASSVLRDRGLNEQF
clone_size: .; v_call: TRBV27; cdr3_aa: ASSPTGAGYT
clone_size: .; v_call: TRBV25-1; cdr3_aa: AVLAGELF
clone_size: .; v_call: TRBV5-4; cdr3_aa: ASSWGTGGDSPLH
clone_size: .; v_call: TRBV12-1; cdr3_aa: ASSSWTEINTEAF
clone_size: .; v_call: TRBV9; cdr3_aa: ASSVAAGWGLPITDTQY
clone_size: .; v_call: TRBV10-1; cdr3_aa: ASSETGQNYEQY
clone_size: .; v_call: TRBV2; cdr3_aa: ASSPWPGVNEQY
clone_size: .; v_call: TRBV7-9; cdr3_aa: ASSLVGQEINYGYT
clone_size: .; v_call: TRBV7-2; cdr3_aa: ASSGATGNEQY
clone_size: .; v_call: TRBV2; cdr3_aa: ASSEVASGYEQY
clone_size: once; v_call: TRBV10-2; cdr3_aa: ASRWAGVSDTEAF
clone_size: once; v_call: TRBV27; cdr3_aa: ASSYGSSRDEQF
clone_size: once; v_call: TRBV27; cdr3_aa: ASSLKAGGWYGYT
clone_size: .; v_call: TRBV7-6; cdr3_aa: ASSPISLNTEAF
clone_size: .; v_call: TRBV5-4; cdr3_aa: ASSLSDPNTGELF
clone_size: .; v_call: TRBV5-6; cdr3_aa: ASSLSGPYNEQF
clone_size: .; v_call: TRBV18; cdr3_aa: ASSPASGQYEQY
clone_size: .; v_call: TRBV5-1; cdr3_aa: ASSFRDDRGEAF
clone_size: .; v_call: TRBV10-1; cdr3_aa: ASSPLVRSRKIYGYT
clone_size: .; v_call: TRBV27; cdr3_aa: ATHRGFEAF
clone_size: once; v_call: TRBV2; cdr3_aa: AALGGLTSYEQY
clone_size: .; v_call: TRBV19; cdr3_aa: ASSILGAGKTQY
clone_size: once; v_call: TRBV13; cdr3_aa: ASSLAGGRTDTQY
clone_size: .; v_call: TRBV27; cdr3_aa: ASSAGSGANVLT
clone_size: .; v_call: TRBV19; cdr3_aa: ASRLAGASLNEQF
clone_size: .; v_call: TRBV4-2; cdr3_aa: ASSHHGGALYGYT
clone_size: .; v_call: TRBV2; cdr3_aa: ASTPGVMNTEAF
clone_size: .; v_call: TRBV18; cdr3_aa: ASSPPRTGRINEKLF
clone_size: .; v_call: TRBV6-1; cdr3_aa: ASSEAGPPYNEQF
clone_size: .; v_call: TRBV23-1; cdr3_aa: ASSTSQGTDTQY
clone_size: .; v_call: TRBV5-1; cdr3_aa: ASSLEGRNQPQH
clone_size: .; v_call: TRBV2; cdr3_aa: ASSEEAQGDYGYT
clone_size: .; v_call: TRBV5-6; cdr3_aa: ASSLLDGGAQY
clone_size: .; v_call: TRBV10-3; cdr3_aa: AIQASGGYEQY
clone_size: .; v_call: TRBV21-1; cdr3_aa: ASSKDLNDRGRSNQPQH